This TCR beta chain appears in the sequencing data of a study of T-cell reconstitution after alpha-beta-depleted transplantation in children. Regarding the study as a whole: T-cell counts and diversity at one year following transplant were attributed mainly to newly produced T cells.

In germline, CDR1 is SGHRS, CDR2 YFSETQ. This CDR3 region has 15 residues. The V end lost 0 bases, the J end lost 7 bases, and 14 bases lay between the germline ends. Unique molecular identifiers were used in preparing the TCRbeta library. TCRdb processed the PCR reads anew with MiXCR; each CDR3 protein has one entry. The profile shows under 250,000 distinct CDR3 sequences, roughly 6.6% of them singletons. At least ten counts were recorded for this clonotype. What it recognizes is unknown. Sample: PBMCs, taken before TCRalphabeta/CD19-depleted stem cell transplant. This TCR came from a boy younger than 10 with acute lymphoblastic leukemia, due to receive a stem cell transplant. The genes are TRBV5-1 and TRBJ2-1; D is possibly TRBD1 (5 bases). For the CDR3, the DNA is TGCGCCAGCAGCTTGGGCCCTGGGGCACAAAATGAGCAGTTCTTC. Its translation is CASSLGPGAQNEQFF.